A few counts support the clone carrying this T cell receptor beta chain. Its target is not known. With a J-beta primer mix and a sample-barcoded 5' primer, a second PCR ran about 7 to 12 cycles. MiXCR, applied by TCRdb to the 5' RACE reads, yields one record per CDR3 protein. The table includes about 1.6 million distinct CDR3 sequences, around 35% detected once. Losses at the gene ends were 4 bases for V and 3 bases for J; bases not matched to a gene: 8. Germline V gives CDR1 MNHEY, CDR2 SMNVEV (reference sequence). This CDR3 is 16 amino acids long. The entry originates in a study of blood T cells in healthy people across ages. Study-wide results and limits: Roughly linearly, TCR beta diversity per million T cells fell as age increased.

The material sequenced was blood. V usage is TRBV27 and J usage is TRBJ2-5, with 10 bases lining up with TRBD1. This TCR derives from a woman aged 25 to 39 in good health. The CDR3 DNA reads TGTGCCAGCAGTTCCCTCGGAGGGACAGGGGAAGAGACCCAGTACTTC. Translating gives CASSSLGGTGEETQYF.